The clone carrying this TCR beta chain showed up just once. Antigen specificity is unknown. The data belong to a study of cytomegalovirus exposure and HLA in healthy donors. Overall study context: Most donors, about 82% of over 300 genotyped, fell in the Caucasian-associated ancestry cluster. Notes on the study in general: Beyond CMV serostatus, there was no information to go on about immune exposure. With later analysis, a missense DCLRE1C variant became linked to TCR beta V- and J-gene trimming. Confirmation was obtained in vitro that a few CMV-associated chains are specific for CMV antigens.

Germline CDR1 reads SNHLY; CDR2 reads FYNNEI. Trimming shortened V by 3 bases and J by 2 bases, and 8 bases separated the two germline ends. CDR3 size: 13 residues. PCR employed 60 Vbeta and 13 Jbeta primers. The protocol was immunoSEQ multiplex PCR, while the TCRdb copy is restricted to in-frame clones and leaves out a portion. The sample holds 55,000 to 70,000 clones, roughly 80% seen once. The receptor was isolated from a male donor in good health and CMV-seropositive. This chain links TRBV2 with TRBJ2-7, with D possibly being TRBD2 (5 bases). The sample taken for sequencing was PBMCs. The CDR3 spells CASSDLRAYEQYF. CDR3 DNA sequence: TGTGCCAGCAGTGATTTGAGGGCCTACGAGCAGTACTTC.